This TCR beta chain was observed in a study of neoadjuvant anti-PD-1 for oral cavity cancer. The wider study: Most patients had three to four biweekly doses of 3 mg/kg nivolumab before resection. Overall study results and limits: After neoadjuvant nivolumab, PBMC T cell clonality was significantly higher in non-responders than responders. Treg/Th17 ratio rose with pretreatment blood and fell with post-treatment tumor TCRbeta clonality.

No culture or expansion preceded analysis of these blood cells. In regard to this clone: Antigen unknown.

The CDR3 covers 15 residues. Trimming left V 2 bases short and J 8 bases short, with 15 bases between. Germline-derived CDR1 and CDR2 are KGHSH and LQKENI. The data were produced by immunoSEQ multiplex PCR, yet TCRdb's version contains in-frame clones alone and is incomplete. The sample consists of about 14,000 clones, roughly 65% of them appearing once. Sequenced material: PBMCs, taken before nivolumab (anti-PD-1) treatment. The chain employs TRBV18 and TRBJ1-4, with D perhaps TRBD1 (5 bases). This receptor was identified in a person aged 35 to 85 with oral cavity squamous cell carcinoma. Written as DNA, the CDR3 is TGTGCCAGCTCACCAGCGCGGGGGGATCGGGAAAAACTGTTTTTT. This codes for CASSPARGDREKLFF. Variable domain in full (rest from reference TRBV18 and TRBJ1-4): NAGVMQNPRHLVRRRGQEARLRCSPMKGHSHVYWYRQLPEEGLKFMVYLQKENIIDESGMPKERFSAEFPKEGPSILRIQQVVRGDSAAYFCASSPARGDREKLFFGSGTQLSVL.